Listed below are T cell receptor beta chains from one sample, sequenced in a study of blood T cell repertoires in COVID-19. The protocol was immunoSEQ multiplex PCR, while the TCRdb copy is restricted to in-frame clones and leaves out a portion. The sample comprises over 150,000 clones, approximately 83% of which are singletons, and roughly a tenth rests with the top ten. Sequencing used peripheral blood. The origin of the receptors is a man in his 70s with active or convalescent COVID-19. Both conserved end residues are part of each CDR3. The D gene is left open where the match is weak. Expanded clones get a size class; other rows say once, few or many, or leave the size out.

TRBV7-9	TRBJ1-1	few	NA	TGTGCCAGCAGCTTCCCATCAGCTTTCTTT	CASSFPSAFF
TRBV6-4	TRBJ2-2	NA	TRBD1	TGTGCCAGCAGTGCCGACAGGGGTCGGACCGGGGAGCTGTTTTTT	CASSADRGRTGELFF
TRBV7-2	TRBJ1-2	once	NA	TGTGCCAGCAATTCGGGTGGTAACTATGGCTACACCTTC	CASNSGGNYGYTF
TRBV19	TRBJ2-1	many	NA	TGTGCCAGTAGTATAATAGGGAGCGATGAGCAGTTCTTC	CASSIIGSDEQFF
TRBV18	TRBJ1-5	NA	TRBD1	TGTGCCAGCTCACCCCCAAGGAAGACAGGGAGGAATCAGCCCCAGCATTTT	CASSPPRKTGRNQPQHF
TRBV24-1	TRBJ2-1	NA	TRBD1	TGTGCCACGACGGGACAGGGTAATGAGCAGTTCTTC	CATTGQGNEQFF
TRBV27	TRBJ1-6	NA	NA	TGTGCCAGCAGTTTAAGGCGTTCGGGGACATCCGAGAGCTCCTATAATTCACCCCTCCACTTT	CASSLRRSGTSESSYNSPLHF
TRBV9	TRBJ1-3	NA	TRBD1	TGTGCCAGCAGCGTAGGGGACAGAGTGGGAAACACCATATATTTT	CASSVGDRVGNTIYF
TRBV7-9	TRBJ2-1	NA	TRBD1	TGTGCCAGCAGCCAAGATCGCTCCGGGACAGGTTACAATGAGCAGTTCTTC	CASSQDRSGTGYNEQFF
TRBV18	TRBJ2-1	NA	NA	TGTGCCAGCTCACCATCGAGCAGGGGGGACAATGAGCAGTTCTTC	CASSPSSRGDNEQFF
TRBV6-2/TRBV6-3	TRBJ1-1	NA	TRBD1	TGTGCCAGCAGTTACTCGTGGGACAGGGGGCTAACTGAAGCTTTCTTT	CASSYSWDRGLTEAFF
TRBV7-3	TRBJ2-3	NA	TRBD2	TGTGCCAGCAGCTTAGGACTAGCGGGGGCAACAGATACGCAGTATTTT	CASSLGLAGATDTQYF
TRBV6-2/TRBV6-3	TRBJ2-3	NA	TRBD2	TGTGCCAGCAGTAATCTAGCGGGGGGGTTTACAGATACGCAGTATTTT	CASSNLAGGFTDTQYF
TRBV15	TRBJ2-1	once	TRBD2	TGTGCCACCAGCAGACGTTTGGGACTAGCGGGGAACGAGCAGTTCTTC	CATSRRLGLAGNEQFF
TRBV5-1	TRBJ2-5	NA	NA	TGCGCCAGCAGCTTAGGCGGCAGCCAAGAGACCCAGTACTTC	CASSLGGSQETQYF
TRBV6-5	TRBJ2-7	few	NA	TGTGCCAGACGGAGACCCCACGAGCAGTACTTC	CARRRPHEQYF
TRBV28	TRBJ2-2	NA	TRBD2	TGTGCCAGCAGTCTCCCTAGCGGGAGTTACACCGGGGAGCTGTTTTTT	CASSLPSGSYTGELFF
TRBV11-2	TRBJ2-3	once	TRBD1	TGTGCCAGCAGCTCCGACGGGGACAGGCCAGATACGCAGTATTTT	CASSSDGDRPDTQYF
TRBV19	TRBJ2-1	once	TRBD1	TGTGCCAGTAGTCGGACAGGGAATGGGGGTGAGCAGTTCTTC	CASSRTGNGGEQFF
TRBV5-1	TRBJ2-2	NA	NA	TGCGCCAGCAGCCTGACAGCGAACACCGGGGAGCTGTTTTTT	CASSLTANTGELFF
TRBV11-3	TRBJ1-1	NA	NA	TGTGCCAGCAGCTTAACTTGGAGCACTGAAGCTTTCTTT	CASSLTWSTEAFF
TRBV27	TRBJ2-7	NA	TRBD1	TGTGCCAGCAGTTTATGGGACAGGGTTCACGAGCAGTACTTC	CASSLWDRVHEQYF
TRBV28	TRBJ2-7	NA	TRBD1	TGTGCCAGCAGTCCTAAGGGGTCAGGGGGCTACGAGCAGTACTTC	CASSPKGSGGYEQYF
TRBV5-1	TRBJ1-2	NA	TRBD1	TGCGCCAGCAGCCCCGGGACAGGGGGTAGTGGCTACACCTTC	CASSPGTGGSGYTF
TRBV5-4	TRBJ2-1	NA	NA	TGTGCCAGCAGCAAATCGTTGGACTCCTCCTACAATGAGCAGTTCTTC	CASSKSLDSSYNEQFF
TRBV28	TRBJ1-5	NA	NA	TGTGCCAGCAGTTACTTATGGGGGCCTCAGCCCCAGCATTTT	CASSYLWGPQPQHF
TRBV5-1	TRBJ2-5	once	TRBD1	TGCGCCAGCAGCTTGGCTACAGGGGAAGAGACCCAGTACTTC	CASSLATGEETQYF
TRBV11-3	TRBJ2-3	NA	NA	TGTGCCAGCAGCTTAGATCCCTACACAGATACGCAGTATTTT	CASSLDPYTDTQYF